The rows below give T cell receptor beta chains drawn from one sample of a study of blood T cell repertoires in COVID-19. Method: immunoSEQ multiplex PCR; TCRdb's copy keeps in-frame clones and lacks some. The profile covers a few hundred thousand clones, with 86% appearing a single time and 12% taken by the ten largest. The sequenced sample consisted of peripheral blood. Receptor source: a man aged 80 or over with acute or convalescent COVID-19. CDR3s include the opening cysteine and the closing phenylalanine or tryptophan. A D gene is named only where the DNA matches it firmly. Clone sizes are given selectively: once, few, many, or a class where the clone is expanded.

V,J,D,size,CDR3,DNA
TRBV10-3,TRBJ1-1,-,-,CAISKQGSNTEAFF,TGTGCCATCAGCAAACAGGGATCGAACACTGAAGCTTTCTTT
TRBV6-4,TRBJ2-3,TRBD2,-,CASSERLAGPADTQYF,TGTGCCAGCAGTGAGCGACTAGCGGGGCCCGCAGATACGCAGTATTTT
TRBV6-1,TRBJ2-2,-,-,CASSEGFRELFF,TGTGCCAGCAGTGAGGGCTTTAGGGAGCTGTTTTTT
TRBV19,TRBJ2-5,TRBD2,-,CASSLSGARGSQYF,TGTGCCAGTAGTCTTAGCGGGGCCCGCGGTTCCCAGTACTTC
TRBV19,TRBJ1-5,TRBD1,-,CASSPAGQGLNQPQHF,TGTGCCAGTAGTCCGGCGGGACAGGGCCTGAATCAGCCCCAGCATTTT
TRBV27,TRBJ2-4,TRBD1,-,CASSPQGDSRDRYF,TGTGCCAGCAGTCCCCAGGGGGACAGCAGGGATAGGTACTTC
TRBV4-2,TRBJ2-2,TRBD2,-,CASSQETSGNSGELFF,TGTGCCAGCAGCCAAGAGACTAGCGGGAACTCCGGGGAGCTGTTTTTT
TRBV6-5,TRBJ1-4,-,few,CASSAWGRNNEKLFF,TGTGCCAGCAGCGCATGGGGCAGAAATAATGAAAAACTGTTTTTT
TRBV11-2,TRBJ2-2,TRBD1,-,CASSVLTGGGELFF,TGTGCCAGCAGCGTCCTGACAGGGGGCGGGGAGCTGTTTTTT
TRBV28,TRBJ2-2,-,-,CASSLVRQSTGELFF,TGTGCCAGCAGTTTAGTTAGACAGAGCACCGGGGAGCTGTTTTTT
TRBV4-2,TRBJ2-6,-,-,CASSPYSGRVSGANVLTF,TGTGCCAGCAGCCCTTACAGCGGCCGCGTCTCTGGGGCCAACGTCCTGACTTTC
TRBV3-1/TRBV3-2,TRBJ1-2,TRBD1,-,CASSQEGAYGYTF,TGTGCCAGCAGCCAGGAGGGGGCATATGGCTACACCTTC
TRBV5-4,TRBJ2-7,-,once,CASSLGGGRSYEQYF,TGTGCCAGCAGCTTGGGCGGGGGCAGGTCCTACGAGCAGTACTTC
TRBV13,TRBJ1-6,TRBD1,-,CASSSPDRGNSPLHF,TGTGCCAGCAGCTCCCCGGACAGGGGCAATTCACCCCTCCACTTT
TRBV11-3,TRBJ2-2,TRBD1,-,CASSWSGTGITGELFF,TGTGCCAGCAGCTGGTCCGGGACAGGGATTACCGGGGAGCTGTTTTTT
TRBV7-7,TRBJ2-1,-,-,CASSLGPQALNEQFF,TGTGCTAGCAGCTTAGGCCCTCAGGCGCTGAATGAGCAGTTCTTC
TRBV25-1,TRBJ1-3,-,-,CASSEGHPSNTIYF,TGTGCCAGCAGTGAAGGACACCCGTCGAACACCATATATTTT
TRBV11-3,TRBJ2-5,-,-,CASSAGQRGTQYF,TGTGCCAGCAGCGCGGGACAGAGGGGGACCCAGTACTTC
TRBV19,TRBJ1-1,-,-,CASSIQGMNTEAFF,TGTGCCAGTAGTATACAGGGAATGAACACTGAAGCTTTCTTT
TRBV2,TRBJ1-5,TRBD1,-,CASKSKTGVYQPQHF,TGTGCCAGCAAGTCAAAAACAGGGGTTTATCAGCCCCAGCATTTT
TRBV4-2,TRBJ1-2,-,-,CASSQEGSEGNYGYTF,TGTGCCAGCAGCCAAGAAGGGTCGGAGGGGAACTATGGCTACACCTTC
TRBV5-1,TRBJ2-2,TRBD1,-,CASSLVGLGQANTGELFF,TGCGCCAGCAGCTTGGTGGGCCTTGGACAGGCGAACACCGGGGAGCTGTTTTTT
TRBV12-3/TRBV12-4,TRBJ2-1,-,-,CASTNGGEQFF,TGTGCCAGCACTAACGGGGGTGAGCAGTTCTTC